This entry lists 7 T cell receptor beta chains sequenced from one sample in a study of T cell responses to AZD1222 COVID-19 vaccine. This table comes from immunoSEQ multiplex PCR, and its TCRdb copy is limited to in-frame clones, with some not included. The top ten hold 5% to 6% of the sample, which has about 150,000 clones, roughly nine tenths seen once. Sequenced here: peripheral blood, sampled on day 0 of MenACWY control vaccination. The receptors stem from an adult in good health.

This clone was found once. The genes are TRBV5-1 and TRBJ1-2; no clear D gene. Trimming removed 3 bases from V and 8 bases from J, with 17 bases in between. CDR3 length: 14 residues. Germline V gene sequence: CDR1 SGHRS, CDR2 YFSETQ. As DNA, the CDR3 is TGCGCCAGCAGCTCTCAATATCCGAGTGGGGGCTACACCTTC. This sequence encodes CASSSQYPSGGYTF.

This chain links TRBV7-2 with TRBJ1-1, with no clear D. The CDR3 sequence is 14 residues long. The V end was cut by 5 bases, the J end by 0 bases, with 10 bases between. The germline gives CDR1 SGHTA, CDR2 FQGNSA. The CDR3 loop is CASSRPNMNTEAFF. Here the CDR3 DNA reads TGTGCCAGCAGCCGCCCCAACATGAACACTGAAGCTTTCTTT.

CDR3 coding DNA: TGTGCCACCAGTGATCCCGGGACTCCAATAAGGGATGAGCAGTTCTTC. It translates to CATSDPGTPIRDEQFF. The genes are TRBV24-1 and TRBJ2-1, with D perhaps matching TRBD2 (6 bases). This CDR3 has 16 amino acids. Per the germline V gene, CDR1 is KGHDR and CDR2 is SFDVKD. Trimming removed 3 bases from V and 8 bases from J, with 19 bases in between.

The chain carries TRBV2 and TRBJ1-1; TRBD1 might be the D (6 bases). The V end was cut by 0 bases, the J end by 2 bases, with 13 bases between. The CDR3 is made up of 16 amino acids. Germline-derived CDR1 and CDR2 are SNHLY and FYNNEI. The CDR3 here is CASSEAQGGLNTEAFF. In DNA form, the CDR3 reads TGTGCCAGCAGTGAAGCGCAAGGGGGGCTAAACACTGAAGCTTTCTTT.

This clone was detected once. The J gene is TRBJ1-2, the V gene TRBV11-3; D uncertain. The CDR3 contains 15 residues. Germline V gene data show CDR1 as SGHNT and CDR2 as YENEEA. Trimming left V 5 bases short and J 0 bases short, with 13 bases between. In nucleotides, the CDR3 is TGTGCCAGCAGCCCGGGAGTACTTCCTAACTATGGCTACACCTTC. Translating gives CASSPGVLPNYGYTF.

The chain is built from TRBV5-1 and TRBJ1-1; perhaps TRBD1 as D (5 bases). V lost 5 bases to trimming and J lost 11 bases, with 19 bases between them. The CDR3 loop spans 13 amino acids. Germline assignment: CDR1 SGHRS and CDR2 YFSETQ. The DNA of the CDR3 is TGCGCCAGCAGACAGGACACCTCAGGGTGGGCTTTCTTT. This encodes CASRQDTSGWAFF. Full variable domain (rest looked up from reference TRBV5-1 and TRBJ1-1): KAGVTQTPRYLIKTRGQQVTLSCSPISGHRSVSWYQQTPGQGLQFLFEYFSETQRNKGNFPGRFSGRQFSNSRSEMNVSTLELGDSALYLCASRQDTSGWAFFGQGTRLTVV.

This rearrangement joins TRBV7-2 to TRBJ1-1, with D uncertain. Germline V CDR1 and CDR2: SGHTA, FQGNSA. Trimming took 5 bases from V and 5 from J, leaving 15 bases between them. The CDR3 loop spans 14 amino acids. The CDR3 region has the DNA TGTGCCAGCAGCATCCCGGAAACCCGGACTGAAGCTTTCTTT. Its protein product is CASSIPETRTEAFF.